Below, 2 T cell receptor beta chains from the same sample are listed, as sequenced in a study of blood T cell repertoires in COVID-19. The repertoire was sequenced with immunoSEQ multiplex PCR; TCRdb's copy has only in-frame clones and lacks some. Of around 300,000 clones detected, 75% to 95% appear once; the ten largest clones hold 0.95% to 1.3%. The sequencing input was PBMCs or T cells enriched from blood (not recorded which). These receptors were collected from a woman between 25 and 40 years old who had recovered from COVID-19.

The J gene is TRBJ1-2, the V gene TRBV19; the D gene is possibly TRBD1 (5 bases). Germline CDR1 LNHDA, CDR2 SQIVND (reference sequence). Trimming removed 4 bases from V and 4 bases from J, with 10 bases in between. The CDR3 covers 13 residues. The CDR3 DNA is TGTGCCAGTAGTAAGGGGCAGCTCTATGGCTACACCTTC. As protein: CASSKGQLYGYTF.

The chain uses TRBV11-2 and TRBJ2-3, with D maybe TRBD1 (6 bases). The CDR3 spans 17 residues. In germline, CDR1 is SGHAT, CDR2 FQNNGV. Trimming left V 0 bases short and J 1 base short, with 14 bases between. CDR3 loop: CASSLEARGRGTDTQYF. The CDR3 nucleotides read TGTGCCAGCAGCTTAGAAGCCAGGGGACGGGGCACAGATACGCAGTATTTT.